Listed below are T cell receptor beta chains from one sample, sequenced in a study of Ad26.COV2.S vaccination and SARS-CoV-2 variants. TCRdb keeps only in-frame clones here, not all; method: immunoSEQ multiplex PCR. Of about 350,000 clones listed, about 85% were seen once; the top ten hold around 3%. Sequencing used peripheral blood, obtained in a trial of Ad26.COV2.S vaccine versus placebo. The receptors here all came from a person between 18 and 65 years old who received the Ad26.COV2.S COVID-19 vaccine or a placebo. Each CDR3 is given with its conserved first and last residue. A D gene is named only where the DNA matches it firmly. Only some rows state a clone size, as once, few, many or a class for expanded clones.

J gene: TRBJ2-3
clone size: .
D gene: TRBD2
V gene: TRBV19
CDR3 DNA: TGTGCCAGTAGTATAGATCATCTAGCGGGAGGCATTAGCACAGATACGCAGTATTTT
CDR3 protein: CASSIDHLAGGISTDTQYF

J gene: TRBJ2-5
clone size: .
D gene: .
V gene: TRBV5-1
CDR3 DNA: TGCGCCAGCAGCCTGGAAAAAGAGACCCAGTACTTC
CDR3 protein: CASSLEKETQYF

J gene: TRBJ2-4
clone size: .
D gene: TRBD1
V gene: TRBV7-2
CDR3 DNA: TGTGCCAGCAGCTTTGGACAGGGGAAGACGGGAAACATTCAGTACTTC
CDR3 protein: CASSFGQGKTGNIQYF

J gene: TRBJ1-4
clone size: .
D gene: .
V gene: TRBV28
CDR3 DNA: TGTGCCAGCAGTTTGGGGGGGCACGAAAAACTGTTTTTT
CDR3 protein: CASSLGGHEKLFF

J gene: TRBJ2-3
clone size: .
D gene: TRBD2
V gene: TRBV27
CDR3 DNA: TGTGCCAGCAGTCTCACGGGGGGGCCAACAGATACGCAGTATTTT
CDR3 protein: CASSLTGGPTDTQYF

J gene: TRBJ2-5
clone size: .
D gene: .
V gene: TRBV24-1
CDR3 DNA: TGTGCCACCAGTCTGGGCGGGTCCACGCAAGAGACCCAGTACTTC
CDR3 protein: CATSLGGSTQETQYF

J gene: TRBJ2-7
clone size: .
D gene: .
V gene: TRBV4-3
CDR3 DNA: TGCGCCAGCAGCCAAGCCCTATACTACGAGCAGTACTTC
CDR3 protein: CASSQALYYEQYF

J gene: TRBJ2-5
clone size: .
D gene: .
V gene: TRBV5-4
CDR3 DNA: TGTGCCAGCCACTCGATGAAACTAGACCAAGAGACCCAGTACTTC
CDR3 protein: CASHSMKLDQETQYF

J gene: TRBJ1-2
clone size: few
D gene: .
V gene: TRBV5-6
CDR3 DNA: TGTGCCAGCAGCTCCGGCGGGGTTCAGACCTTC
CDR3 protein: CASSSGGVQTF

J gene: TRBJ2-7
clone size: .
D gene: .
V gene: TRBV18
CDR3 DNA: TGTGCCAGCTCACCACCCCGGGAGTCCTACGAGCAGTACTTC
CDR3 protein: CASSPPRESYEQYF

J gene: TRBJ2-1
clone size: .
D gene: .
V gene: TRBV7-9
CDR3 DNA: TGTGCCAGCAGCTCACAAAGGGGATTTAGCTCCTACAATGAGCAGTTCTTC
CDR3 protein: CASSSQRGFSSYNEQFF

J gene: TRBJ2-2
clone size: .
D gene: .
V gene: TRBV24-1
CDR3 DNA: TGTGCCACCAGTGCGACCCCAGGGATGGAGAACACCGGGGAGCTGTTTTTT
CDR3 protein: CATSATPGMENTGELFF

J gene: TRBJ2-3
clone size: .
D gene: .
V gene: TRBV18
CDR3 DNA: TGTGCCAGCTCACCACAGGGCGGATGGGATACGCAGTATTTT
CDR3 protein: CASSPQGGWDTQYF

J gene: TRBJ1-2
clone size: .
D gene: .
V gene: TRBV4-3
CDR3 DNA: TGCGCCAGCAGCCAAGATCAGGGCCCCGGGGTGGAGGGCTACACCTTC
CDR3 protein: CASSQDQGPGVEGYTF

J gene: TRBJ2-1
clone size: .
D gene: TRBD2
V gene: TRBV28
CDR3 DNA: TGTGCCAGCAGCTCCCTCGGACTAGTCCACAATGAGCAGTTCTTC
CDR3 protein: CASSSLGLVHNEQFF

J gene: TRBJ2-3
clone size: .
D gene: TRBD1
V gene: TRBV4-1
CDR3 DNA: TGCGCCAGCAGCCAGGTAACCGGGACAGTTGGAGATACGCAGTATTTT
CDR3 protein: CASSQVTGTVGDTQYF

J gene: TRBJ2-7
clone size: .
D gene: TRBD1
V gene: TRBV11-2
CDR3 DNA: TGTGCCAGCAACGTACGGGGACAGGGCTCCTACGAGCAGTACTTC
CDR3 protein: CASNVRGQGSYEQYF

J gene: TRBJ2-1
clone size: .
D gene: TRBD2
V gene: TRBV5-1
CDR3 DNA: TGCGCCAGCAGCTTATCTAGCGGGGGGCTTTACAATGAGCAGTTCTTC
CDR3 protein: CASSLSSGGLYNEQFF

J gene: TRBJ2-7
clone size: .
D gene: .
V gene: TRBV7-2
CDR3 DNA: TGTGCCAGCAGCTTAGGCAGAGTCTACGAGCAGTACTTC
CDR3 protein: CASSLGRVYEQYF

J gene: TRBJ2-5
clone size: .
D gene: TRBD2
V gene: TRBV5-1
CDR3 DNA: TGCGCCAGCAGCTTGGAATCGGGGGGGCGGTCAGAGACCCAGTACTTC
CDR3 protein: CASSLESGGRSETQYF

J gene: TRBJ2-5
clone size: .
D gene: .
V gene: TRBV5-4
CDR3 DNA: TGTGCCAGCAGCTTGCGGGGCCTCGACCAAGAGACCCAGTACTTC
CDR3 protein: CASSLRGLDQETQYF

J gene: TRBJ2-7
clone size: .
D gene: .
V gene: TRBV9
CDR3 DNA: TGTGCCAGCAGCCCCCCCCACACCTACGAGCAGTACTTC
CDR3 protein: CASSPPHTYEQYF

J gene: TRBJ2-7
clone size: .
D gene: TRBD2
V gene: TRBV19
CDR3 DNA: TGTGCCAGTAGACCCTCGACTAGCGGGAGACCCTACGAGCAGTACTTC
CDR3 protein: CASRPSTSGRPYEQYF